Below, 22 T cell receptor beta chains from the same sample are listed, as sequenced in a study of CD8+CD57+ T cells in acquired aplastic anemia. The study profiled TCR beta VDJ and CDR3 using genomic DNA as template. TCRdb itself ran the reads through MiXCR, one entry per CDR3 protein. This table holds about 98,000 distinct CDR3 sequences, 65% to 70% found once. Patients selected for sequencing had displayed CD8+CD57+ cell expansion by flow cytometry. Sequencing was performed on sorted CD4+, CD8+, or CD8+CD57+ T cells (not recorded which) from PBMCs. These receptors were obtained from a human donor with aplastic anemia.

This rearrangement joins TRBV28 to TRBJ1-6; D uncertain. Germline V gene data show CDR1 as MDHEN and CDR2 as SYDVKM. Trimming removed 5 bases at V and 1 base at J, with 6 bases between. CDR3 length: 14 residues. The CDR3 protein is CASSRVSYNSPLHF. The CDR3 DNA reads TGTGCCAGCAGTAGAGTATCCTATAATTCACCCCTCCACTTT.

The chain joins TRBV19 to TRBJ1-1, with unresolved D. The CDR3 extends over 12 amino acids. Trimming stripped 3 bases from V and 4 bases from J, with 6 bases between. Germline V gene sequence: CDR1 LNHDA, CDR2 SQIVND (reference sequence). For the CDR3, the DNA is TGTGCCAGTAGTATTGCGAGCACTGAAGCTTTCTTT. This sequence encodes CASSIASTEAFF.

The chain links TRBV10-2 to TRBJ2-3, with D uncertain. V lost 4 bases and J lost 6, with 5 bases in between. This CDR3 has 11 residues. Germline lookup yields CDR1 WSHSY and CDR2 SAAADI. The CDR3: CASSVQDTQYF. The DNA of the CDR3 is TGCGCCAGCAGTGTTCAGGATACGCAGTATTTT.

V usage is TRBV19 and J usage is TRBJ1-1, with 7 bases aligning to TRBD1. The V gene end was trimmed by 2 bases and the J gene end by 4 bases; junction bases not matched to a gene: 10. The V gene's germline CDR1 is LNHDA and CDR2 SQIVND (reference sequence). This CDR3 contains 16 residues. CDR3 nucleotide sequence: TGTGCCAGTAGTATAACGCCGACAGGGTACGCCACTGAAGCTTTCTTT. Translation: CASSITPTGYATEAFF.

The V call is TRBV16, the J call TRBJ2-7; 11 bases fit TRBD2. The CDR3 runs to 15 residues. Germline-derived CDR1 and CDR2 are KGHSY and FQNENV. With 6 bases clipped from V and 4 bases from J, the junction kept 8 bases outside the gene matches. The CDR3 DNA reads TGTGCCAGCAGTTCTCGACTAGCGGGGCATTACGAGCAGTACTTC. Protein: CASSSRLAGHYEQYF.

J is TRBJ2-7 and V is TRBV15, with D possibly TRBD2 on 6 matching bases. CDR1 and CDR2 from the germline V gene are LNHNV and YYDKDF (reference sequence). Trimming took off 1 base at V and 5 bases at J, with 15 bases between the two ends. This CDR3 contains 15 residues. The CDR3, as DNA: TGTGCCACCAGCAGAGTAGCAGGAGGGTTCCACGAGCAGTACTTC. This codes for CATSRVAGGFHEQYF.

This clonotype was observed a few times. The genes are TRBV10-3 and TRBJ2-5; a weak D match, TRBD2 (5 bases). CDR1 is ENHRY and CDR2 is SYGVKD in the germline V gene. The V end was cut by 6 bases, the J end by 5 bases, with 25 bases between. The CDR3 loop spans 17 amino acids. The CDR3 sequence is CAISENPRQLRGETQYF. DNA for the CDR3: TGTGCCATCAGCGAAAACCCGCGGCAGCTCCGCGGGGAGACCCAGTACTTC.

The chain uses TRBV7-7 and TRBJ2-3; D possibly uses TRBD1 or TRBD2 (6 bases each). The CDR3 runs to 13 residues. Germline V CDR1 and CDR2: SSHAT, FNYEAQ (reference sequence). The CDR3 DNA sequence: TGTGCTAGCGGAGGGACACTCACAGATACGCAGTATTTT. As protein: CASGGTLTDTQYF.

In its sample, this clonotype was seen a few times. The chain combines TRBV7-9 with TRBJ1-2; D not resolved. The germline V gene has CDR1 SEHNR and CDR2 FQNEAQ (reference sequence). V was shortened by 6 bases and J by 2 bases, with 10 bases between the two germline ends. This CDR3 region has 13 residues. The chain's CDR3 is CASSYGRNYGYTF. CDR3 sequence (DNA): TGTGCCAGCAGTTACGGCCGGAACTATGGCTACACCTTC. Complete variable domain (other parts from reference TRBV7-9 and TRBJ1-2): DTGVSQNPRHKITKRGQNVTFRCDPISEHNRLYWYRQTLGQGPEFLTYFQNEAQLEKSRLLSDRFSAERPKGSFSTLEIQRTEQGDSAMYLCASSYGRNYGYTFGSGTRLTVV.

This clonotype was seen a single time. The V call is TRBV7-9, the J call TRBJ2-7; D assignment may be TRBD1 or TRBD2 (6 bases each). This CDR3 has 13 residues. CDR1 and CDR2 (germline): SEHNR, FQNEAQ (reference sequence). Trimming left V 1 base short and J 5 bases short, with 9 bases between. The CDR3 here is CASSLGGANEQYF. In DNA, the CDR3 is TGTGCCAGCAGCTTAGGGGGGGCCAACGAGCAGTACTTC.

The chain recombines TRBV29-1 with TRBJ2-3, with a tentative D call TRBD1 (6 bases). V lost 5 bases and J lost 2, with 8 bases in between. The length of the CDR3 is 12 residues. The V gene's germline CDR1 is SQVTM and CDR2 ANQGSEA. This CDR3 reads CSVRTVTDTQYF. DNA of the CDR3: TGCAGCGTTCGGACAGTCACAGATACGCAGTATTTT.

This clonotype was detected a few times. The chain combines TRBV9 with TRBJ1-5, with D tentatively TRBD1 (5 bases). V was clipped by 0 bases and J by 7 bases, with 11 bases between them. This CDR3 spans 14 amino acids. Germline values: CDR1 SGDLS, CDR2 YYNGEE. CDR3 in amino acids: CASSVGGRGQPQHF. The CDR3, as DNA: TGTGCCAGCAGCGTAGGAGGACGGGGCCAGCCCCAGCATTTT.

The chain joins TRBV6-1 to TRBJ1-5; maybe TRBD1 (6 bases). The CDR3 loop spans 15 amino acids. Germline CDR1 and CDR2: MNHNS and SASEGT. Trimming removed 6 bases from V and 2 bases from J, with 14 bases in between. As DNA, the CDR3 is TGTGCCAGCAGGCCGGGGGGCGGCGGCAATCAGCCCCAGCATTTT. Its protein product is CASRPGGGGNQPQHF.

In its sample, this clonotype was seen a few times. The chain is built from TRBV20-1 and TRBJ2-3; 10 nucleotides align to TRBD2. The CDR3 loop spans 15 amino acids. The V segment lost 3 bases and the J segment 6 bases; nucleotides outside the gene matches: 9. Looked up from germline, CDR1 is DFQATT and CDR2 is SNEGSKA (reference sequence). The CDR3 DNA reads TGCAGTGCTAGGGAGCGGGAGGGCCTACTGGATACGCAGTATTTT. Amino acids: CSAREREGLLDTQYF.

The table lists this clonotype with a few counts. The rearrangement links TRBV30 to TRBJ2-3; 10 nucleotides align to TRBD2. The germline CDR1 and CDR2 sequences are GTSNPN and SVGIG (reference sequence). V lost 2 bases, J lost 1 base, and 3 bases stayed unmatched. The length of the CDR3 is 15 residues. Written as DNA, the CDR3 is TGTGCCTGGAGTCCACTAGCGGGACGCACAGATACGCAGTATTTT. Its translation is CAWSPLAGRTDTQYF.

This clonotype was seen at least ten times. This chain joins TRBV13 and TRBJ2-3; 8 nucleotides agree with TRBD2. This CDR3 comprises 15 residues. The V gene's germline CDR1 is PRHDT and CDR2 FYEKMQ (reference sequence). The junction had 4 bases not matched to a gene; V was cut back by 0 bases and J by 5 bases. The CDR3 sequence is CASSLGGAGGDTQYF. As DNA, the CDR3 is TGTGCCAGCAGCTTAGGCGGGGCGGGAGGAGATACGCAGTATTTT.

The chain links TRBV4-3 to TRBJ1-2; 7 bases are shared with TRBD1. Trimming cost V 0 bases and J 8 bases; bases outside gene matches: 9. Per the germline V gene, CDR1 is LGHNA and CDR2 is YSLEER. The CDR3 is 15 amino acids. This CDR3 reads CASSQDGAGGRGYTF. The CDR3 coding sequence is TGCGCCAGCAGCCAAGATGGGGCAGGGGGTAGAGGCTACACCTTC.

In its sample, this clonotype was seen a few times. The J gene is TRBJ1-4, the V gene TRBV7-8; D unclear. This CDR3 comprises 12 residues. The germline V gene encodes CDR1 SGHVS and CDR2 FQNEAQ. V lost 5 bases, J lost 11 bases, and 12 bases lay in between. In nucleotides, the CDR3 is TGTGCCAGCAGCCAGAGGTTGGGGAAACTGTTTTTT. Translated: CASSQRLGKLFF.

This clonotype has just a few counts. J is TRBJ1-5 and V is TRBV7-8; D is uncertain. V gave up 1 base and J gave up 6 bases, with 7 bases separating them. Germline CDR1 is SGHVS and CDR2 is FQNEAQ. The CDR3 runs to 13 residues. DNA for the CDR3: TGTGCCAGCAGCTTAGTAGGTGTTCAGCCCCAGCATTTT. Translating gives CASSLVGVQPQHF.

This sequence joins TRBV20-1 and TRBJ2-5; D gene unclear. The ends were cut back, 0 bases at V and 4 bases at J, with 6 bases in the middle. CDR3 length: 12 amino acids. The germline V gene has CDR1 DFQATT and CDR2 SNEGSKA (reference sequence). This CDR3 reads CSAREGGETQYF. DNA for the CDR3: TGCAGTGCTAGAGAGGGCGGAGAGACCCAGTACTTC.

This chain uses TRBV25-1 with TRBJ2-7; D is perhaps TRBD1 (6 bases). Trimming took off 6 bases at V and 3 bases at J, with 9 bases between the two ends. The germline CDR1 and CDR2 sequences are MGHDK and SYGVNS. This CDR3 contains 12 residues. The CDR3 is CASSADSYEQYF. CDR3 DNA: TGTGCCAGCAGCGCGGACAGCTACGAGCAGTACTTC.

The V call is TRBV2, the J call TRBJ2-5; 7 bases line up with TRBD2. The CDR3 has 15 amino acids. Trimming cost V 4 bases and J 1 base; bases outside gene matches: 6. CDR1 SNHLY and CDR2 FYNNEI come from the germline V gene. The CDR3 loop is CASSGPGTTQETQYF. The CDR3, as DNA: TGTGCCAGCAGTGGACCCGGGACTACCCAAGAGACCCAGTACTTC. The full variable domain, its missing parts supplied by reference TRBV2 and TRBJ2-5, is EPEVTQTPSHQVTQMGQEVILRCVPISNHLYFYWYRQILGQKVEFLVSFYNNEISEKSEIFDDQFSVERPDGSNFTLKIRSTKLEDSAMYFCASSGPGTTQETQYFGPGTRLLVL.